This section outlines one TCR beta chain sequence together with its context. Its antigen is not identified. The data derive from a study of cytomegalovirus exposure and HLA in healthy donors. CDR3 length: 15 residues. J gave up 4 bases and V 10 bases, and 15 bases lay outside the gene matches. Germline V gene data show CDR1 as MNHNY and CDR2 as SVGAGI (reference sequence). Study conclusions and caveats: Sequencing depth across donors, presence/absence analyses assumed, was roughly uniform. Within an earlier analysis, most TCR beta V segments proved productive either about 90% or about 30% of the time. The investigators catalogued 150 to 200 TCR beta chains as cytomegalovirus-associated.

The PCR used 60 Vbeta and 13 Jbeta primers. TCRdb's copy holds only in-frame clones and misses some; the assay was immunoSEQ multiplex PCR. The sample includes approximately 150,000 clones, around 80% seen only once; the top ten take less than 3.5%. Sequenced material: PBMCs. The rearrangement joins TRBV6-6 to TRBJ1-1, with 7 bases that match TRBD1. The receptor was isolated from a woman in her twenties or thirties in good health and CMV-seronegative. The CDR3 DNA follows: TGTGCCACCGGGGTTCAAGGGACAGAACGCACTGAAGCTTTCTTT. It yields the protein CATGVQGTERTEAFF.